The entry below describes one TCR beta chain. The sample comes from a study of T cells in narcolepsy. CDR1 is LNHDA and CDR2 is SQIVND in the germline V gene (reference sequence). V lost 8 bases and J 4 bases, leaving 17 bases between the germline ends. The CDR3 is made up of 14 amino acids. Repertoires were generated with immunoSEQ multiplex PCR, while TCRdb's copy carries only in-frame clones and drops some. The profile shows just under 35,000 clones, less than 90% of them singletons. Input material: memory (CD45RA-) CD4+ T cells from blood. The chain combines TRBV19 with TRBJ1-2; D not resolved. The receptor comes from a human donor in good health. CDR3 DNA sequence: TGTGCCAGTGGCGGCCGGGGATTCGGCTATGGCTACACCTTC. Protein product: CASGGRGFGYGYTF.